This T cell receptor (beta chain) was obtained from a study of shared clonotypes between healthy human individuals. The CDR3 is made up of 13 amino acids. Germline V gene sequence: CDR1 MNHEY, CDR2 SMNVEV (reference sequence). The ends were cut back, 0 bases at V and 5 bases at J, with 7 bases in the middle. This clone was observed a few times. Other DNA sequences in the sample encode the same CDR3. The table came from immunoSEQ multiplex PCR; TCRdb's copy has only in-frame clones and leaves some out. In the table there are around 650,000 clones, about 95% of which are singletons. Naivety among CD8 cells was defined by CD45RO negativity and positive CCR7 selection, thereby excluding terminally differentiated effector memory CD45RA+ cells.

Sequencing input: naive CD8+ T cells sorted from blood. The sequence was collected from a young woman in good health. V is TRBV27 and J is TRBJ2-5; TRBD2 is a possible D gene (5 bases). The CDR3 DNA reads TGTGCCAGCAGTTTATCCGGCGGGGAGACCCAGTACTTC. Protein sequence: CASSLSGGETQYF.